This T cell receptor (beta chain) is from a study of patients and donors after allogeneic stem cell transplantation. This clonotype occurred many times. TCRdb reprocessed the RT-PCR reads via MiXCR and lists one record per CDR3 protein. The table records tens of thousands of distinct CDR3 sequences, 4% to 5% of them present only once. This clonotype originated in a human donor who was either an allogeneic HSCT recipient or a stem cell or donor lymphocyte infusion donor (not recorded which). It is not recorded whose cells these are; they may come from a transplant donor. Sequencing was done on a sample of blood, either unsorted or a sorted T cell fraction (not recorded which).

The CDR3 DNA reads TGTGCCAGCAGTCCTACTAGCGGGGGGCCATCCGATACGCAGTATTTT. It codes for CASSPTSGGPSDTQYF. The gene calls are TRBV12-3 or TRBV12-4 and TRBJ2-3, with 12 bases fitting TRBD2. After removal of 5 bases from V and 6 bases from J, the junction contained 9 bases not matched to a gene. The length of the CDR3 is 16 residues.